This paragraph reports one TCR beta chain. The table lists this clonotype with a few counts. No antigen is known for it. Nothing much larger sits one base from this clone, and base qualities are not available. Ophthalmopathy patients had moderately to severely active disease, with a Clinical Activity Score of 3 or more, a NOSPECS grade of 4 or more, and a disease duration of less than 3 months. Patients with uncontrolled infections, other autoimmune diseases, pregnancy or lactation were excluded. Diagnoses were established on the basis of clinical symptoms, serum thyroxine and TRAb, thyroid ultrasound, and orbital computed tomography. PBMCs were separated from 7.5 to 10 ml of fresh peripheral blood using Ficoll-Paque density gradient centrifugation. Total RNA was extracted with Trizol reagent, and quality was checked on an Agilent 2100 Bioanalyzer. TCR beta CDR3 regions were amplified from RNA transcripts. For the first round of RT-PCR on the TCR CDR3, the HTBI primer set was used together with the Qiagen OneStep RT-PCR kit. Libraries were constructed in a second round of multiplex PCR, after which size selection and purification were carried out. Libraries were sequenced paired-end with 100 bp reads on an Illumina HiSeq2000. Per the original workflow: SOAPnuke was used to process the raw data, removing reads that contained adapters or uncalled bases, had a mean Phred below 15, or lacked an exact match to the constant primer or identifier. COPE v1.2.5 was used to merge high-quality paired reads, and clonotypes were defined as unique nucleotide sequences. Clonotypes were aligned to IMGT TRBV, TRBD and TRBJ reference segments using MiTCR v1.1. The analysis was restricted to V-J combinations with a frequency above 0.0001, which together covered just over 99% of the repertoires. A TCS score was defined as the ratio between F50 (clonal expansion) and ExV (chaos), using BLOSUM62-based TCRdist between CDR3 peptides within each V-J. Welch's t-statistics and random forest reduced around 550 V-J features to 13, which were used in a naive Bayes classifier (R e1071). TCRdb ran its own pipeline on the public reads, namely fastp trimming at Q25 and MiXCR clone calling, and kept in-frame beta chains. Entries are consolidated by CDR3 protein sequence, retaining the most common genes and DNA. The V and J calls were determined by TCRdb, not by the authors. This sample comprises a few hundred thousand distinct CDR3 sequences, roughly 19% of them detected only once. The top ten clones comprise less than 45% of the sample.

Counted from cysteine to phenylalanine, this CDR3 has 17 amino acids. The retained sequence is limited to the CDR3, 51 bases, with the frame set at the first base. Relative to germline, V is 1 base shorter and J is 4 bases shorter, with 18 bases between their ends. This record comes from a study of T cells in Graves' hyperthyroidism and ophthalmopathy (dated by TCRdb to about 2019). In the study overall: Peripheral blood samples were taken at the time of initial diagnosis, prior to any treatment. TCR V-J signatures able to tell the groups apart were searched for in a discovery cohort of 90 to 100 patients, of whom around 43 had Graves' ophthalmopathy and 55 to 60 had stable Graves' hyperthyroidism. Prospective prediction of ophthalmopathy was tested in an independent validation cohort consisting of 18 to 20 hyperthyroidism patients and around 16 patients who later progressed to ophthalmopathy. The roughly 91 discovery patients were randomly split 7:3 into training and test sets. In roughly six Graves' hyperthyroidism patients, the study also compared T-cell repertoires from thyroid tissue with T-cell repertoires from blood. Once sampling was done, hyperthyroidism patients were given methimazole at a starting dose of 30 mg daily, whereas ophthalmopathy patients were given high-dose intravenous methylprednisolone. TCR Vbeta CDR3 sequencing of 140 or so peripheral blood samples (under 45 ophthalmopathy, 75 hyperthyroidism and approximately 17 progressor patients) is reported in the paper. Paper-wide results and their limitations: In validation, the model predicted progression to ophthalmopathy with about 71% sensitivity and 72% to 85% specificity, a median of 6.5 months before onset. Most expanded thyroid clonotypes (frequency above 0.001) were also detected in blood, a finding suggesting that blood repertoires may reflect thyroid immune responses. No statistical method was used to set the sample size in advance, and investigators knew the group allocation. In cross-validation, a model built on a 13 V-J signature told ophthalmopathy apart from stable hyperthyroidism with 85% to 90% sensitivity and around 81% specificity, and in testing the same model reached 80%/75%.

The chain joins TRBV12-3 or TRBV12-4 to TRBJ2-3, with the D gene not confidently named. The source of this sequence is a man aged 50-60 years with Graves' ophthalmopathy. The specimen was blood. The nucleotides read TGTGCCAGCAGTTTAGGGGTAGAGGCACATAGGGCAGATACGCAGTATTTT. Its translation is CASSLGVEAHRADTQYF.